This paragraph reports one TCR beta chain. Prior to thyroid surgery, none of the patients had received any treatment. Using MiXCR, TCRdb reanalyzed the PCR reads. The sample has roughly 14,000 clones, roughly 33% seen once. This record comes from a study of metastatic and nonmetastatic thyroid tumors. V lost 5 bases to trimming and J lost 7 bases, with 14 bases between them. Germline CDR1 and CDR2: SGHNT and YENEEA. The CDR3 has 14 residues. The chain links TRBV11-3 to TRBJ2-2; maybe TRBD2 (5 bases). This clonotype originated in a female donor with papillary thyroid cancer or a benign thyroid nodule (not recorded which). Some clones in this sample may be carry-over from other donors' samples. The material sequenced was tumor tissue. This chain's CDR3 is CASSREGQVGELFF. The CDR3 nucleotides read TGTGCCAGCAGCCGCGAGGGCCAGGTCGGGGAGCTGTTTTTT. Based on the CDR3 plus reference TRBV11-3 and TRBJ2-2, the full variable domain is EAGVVQSPRYKIIEKKQPVAFWCNPISGHNTLYWYLQNLGQGPELLIRYENEEAVDDSQLPKDRFSAERLKGVDSTLKIQPAELGDSAVYLCASSREGQVGELFFGEGSRLTVL.